Detailed here is one TCR beta chain. The antigen remains unidentified. Since all of the isolated RNA was reverse transcribed, expressed TCRB transcripts were what got sequenced. TCRdb's copy holds only in-frame clones and misses some; the assay was immunoSEQ multiplex PCR. Of fewer than 350,000 clones listed, roughly 15% were seen once; the top ten hold approximately 0.015%. The data were taken from a study of beta chain features in type 1 diabetes. Background on the study: All samples yielded 85 million to 130 million examined sorted cells. Study-level results: TCRB CDR3s from Type 1 diabetes patients were moderately but significantly shorter in all four CD4+ subsets.

The CDR3 has 15 amino acids. The germline V gene has CDR1 GTSNPN and CDR2 SVGIG (reference sequence). Trimming took 4 bases from V and 0 from J, leaving 13 bases between them. This receptor was identified in a man aged 18 to 30 with type 1 diabetes. Sequencing was performed on naive CD4+ T cells from blood. V is TRBV30 and J is TRBJ2-1; tentative D call: TRBD2 (5 bases). DNA of the CDR3: TGTGCCTGGATCCCGCGTGGGAGCTCCTACAATGAGCAGTTCTTC. Encoded protein: CAWIPRGSSYNEQFF.